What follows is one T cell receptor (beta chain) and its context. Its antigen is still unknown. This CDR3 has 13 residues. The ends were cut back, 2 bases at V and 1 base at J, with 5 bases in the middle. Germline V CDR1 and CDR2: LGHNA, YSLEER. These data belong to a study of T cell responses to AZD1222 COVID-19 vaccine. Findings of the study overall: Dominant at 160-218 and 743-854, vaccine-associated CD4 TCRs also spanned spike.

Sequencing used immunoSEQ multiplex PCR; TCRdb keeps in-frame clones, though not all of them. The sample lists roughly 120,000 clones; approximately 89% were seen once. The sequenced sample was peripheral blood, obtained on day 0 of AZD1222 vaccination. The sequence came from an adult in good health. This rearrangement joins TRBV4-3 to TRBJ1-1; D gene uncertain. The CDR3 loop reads CASSQTGNTEAFF. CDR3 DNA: TGCGCCAGCAGCCAAACGGGGAACACTGAAGCTTTCTTT.